This T cell receptor (beta chain) appears in the sequencing data of a study of OX40 agonist ivuxolimab in advanced cancers. Overall study context: Enrollees could have had prior anti-PD-1, anti-PD-L1 or anti-CTLA-4 therapy, which approximately 38% had received.

The data were produced by immunoSEQ multiplex PCR, yet TCRdb's version contains in-frame clones alone and is incomplete. Here the sample spans some 65,000 clones, 80% to 90% being singletons. Source: CD4+ or CD8+ T cells sorted from blood, taken in a trial of the OX40 agonist ivuxolimab. The receptor was derived from an adult with an advanced solid tumor such as melanoma, head and neck, liver or kidney cancer.

The CDR3 bases are TGTGCCAGCACTTCTAGCGGGAGACCTTACGAGCAGTACTTC. Amino acid sequence: CASTSSGRPYEQYF. The chain employs TRBV27 and TRBJ2-7; TRBD2 matches at 10 bases. The V segment lost 7 bases and the J segment 4 bases; nucleotides outside the gene matches: 7. The germline V gene has CDR1 MNHEY and CDR2 SMNVEV (reference sequence). The CDR3 loop spans 14 amino acids.